A selection of T cell receptor beta chains follows, all from one sample in a study of identical twins. TCRdb analysed the 5' RACE reads with MiXCR anew, one entry per CDR3 protein. The sample shows some 710,000 distinct CDR3 sequences, approximately 6.1% of them seen only once. The specimen was naive T cells sorted from blood. The receptors were sampled from a man younger than 30 in good health. Each CDR3 is given with its conserved first and last residue. The D gene is left open where the match is weak. Rows give clone size only sometimes, using once, few, many, or a class for an expanded clone.

d_call	clone_size	j_call	v_call	cdr3_nt	cdr3_aa
.	few	TRBJ1-4	TRBV7-2	TGTGCCAGCAGCTTAGTTCGGGGTCCTAGGGAAAAACTGTTTTTT	CASSLVRGPREKLFF
.	few	TRBJ2-7	TRBV7-2	TGTGCCAGCAGCCAGGGGCGAGGACGGAGCTACGAGCAGTACTTC	CASSQGRGRSYEQYF
.	few	TRBJ2-2	TRBV30	TGTGCCTGGGGCGGAGTCACCGGGGAGCTGTTTTTT	CAWGGVTGELFF
.	many	TRBJ1-4	TRBV18	TGTGCCACCGCACCTGAGACGTGGAATTCTGAAAAACTGTTTTTT	CATAPETWNSEKLFF
TRBD1	.	TRBJ2-6	TRBV5-1	TGCGCCAGCAGCGAGACAGGGACTGGGGCCAACGTCCTGACTTTC	CASSETGTGANVLTF
TRBD2	many	TRBJ2-7	TRBV29-1	TGCAGCGTTGATGTGGCGGGAGTCAACGAGCAGTACTTC	CSVDVAGVNEQYF
.	many	TRBJ1-1	TRBV29-1	TGCAGCGTTGAGCGCGGGGGTACCACTGAAGCTTTCTTT	CSVERGGTTEAFF
.	many	TRBJ2-7	TRBV7-9	TGTGCCAGCAGCTTAGCGTCCGCGGCCTACGAGCAGTACTTC	CASSLASAAYEQYF
TRBD2	many	TRBJ2-1	TRBV12-3/TRBV12-4	TGTGCCAGCAGTAAACCTAGCGGGAGTATCTTCTTC	CASSKPSGSIFF
TRBD2	.	TRBJ2-1	TRBV5-1	TGCGCCAGCAACTCCGAAGCGGGAGGTACGTTCTTC	CASNSEAGGTFF
TRBD1	.	TRBJ2-7	TRBV25-1	TGTGCCAGCAGTAAGGGGGCAGGACCGATGGAGCAGTACTTC	CASSKGAGPMEQYF
TRBD1	.	TRBJ1-2	TRBV11-2	TGTGCCAGCAGCTTAACCGGGACAGGGGCCTATGGCTACACCTTC	CASSLTGTGAYGYTF
.	few	TRBJ2-7	TRBV28	TGTGCCAGCACCTTGGGGTCGGTCTACGAGCAGTACTTC	CASTLGSVYEQYF
.	.	TRBJ2-1	TRBV7-8	TGTGCCAGCAGCCCACCTCTGCGGGGCAAACCCATTCCCTACAATGAGCAGTTCTTC	CASSPPLRGKPIPYNEQFF
.	many	TRBJ2-7	TRBV29-1	TGCAGCGTTGAAGGTACAGGTGTTTACGAGCAGTACTTC	CSVEGTGVYEQYF
TRBD2	many	TRBJ2-1	TRBV4-2	TGTGCCAGCAGATTCGGGACTAGCGTCATCAATGAGCAGTTCTTC	CASRFGTSVINEQFF
.	many	TRBJ2-3	TRBV6-5	TGTGCCAGCAGTTACATGCCGGGCACAGATACGCAGTATTTT	CASSYMPGTDTQYF
.	.	TRBJ2-7	TRBV27	TGTGCCAGCAGACCGGGGGGCTCGAACGAGCAGTACTTC	CASRPGGSNEQYF
TRBD1	few	TRBJ2-1	TRBV7-9	TGTGCCAGCAGCGCCCAACAGGGGTCAGCCTACAATGAGCAGTTCTTC	CASSAQQGSAYNEQFF
.	many	TRBJ1-1	TRBV15	TGTGCCACCCGACGGGGGAACACTGAAGCTTTCTTT	CATRRGNTEAFF
.	many	TRBJ1-6	TRBV12-3/TRBV12-4	TGTGCCAGCAGACCGTCGCAGGGCTCGAATTCACCCCTCCACTTT	CASRPSQGSNSPLHF
TRBD2	.	TRBJ2-1	TRBV12-3/TRBV12-4	TGTGCCAGCAGTTTTAGGGCTAGCGGGAGTGTCAATGAGCAGTTCTTC	CASSFRASGSVNEQFF
.	many	TRBJ1-2	TRBV7-9	TGTGCCAGCAGCTATGAAGGGGAAGGCTACACCTTC	CASSYEGEGYTF
.	many	TRBJ2-1	TRBV28	TGTGCCAGCAGTTTATTAAGGGGTATCCATGAGCAGTTCTTC	CASSLLRGIHEQFF
.	few	TRBJ2-2	TRBV11-2	TGTGCCAGCAGCCCCTCCCGGGGGAACAGGGAGCTGTTTTTT	CASSPSRGNRELFF
.	many	TRBJ1-1	TRBV12-3/TRBV12-4	TGTGCCAGCAGTTTATGGGCTGCCAGAATGAACACTGAAGCTTTCTTT	CASSLWAARMNTEAFF
.	few	TRBJ1-1	TRBV5-1	TGCGCCAGCAGCCTACCTGACGGCACCACTCAAGCTTTCTTT	CASSLPDGTTQAFF
TRBD2	many	TRBJ2-2	TRBV6-5	TGTGCCAGCAGTTCGACTAGCGGGGGCACCGGGGAGCTGTTTTTT	CASSSTSGGTGELFF
TRBD2	many	TRBJ2-7	TRBV28	TGTGCCAGCAGTCACACCCCCTTCAGCGGGAGAAACAGCTACGAGCAGTACTTC	CASSHTPFSGRNSYEQYF
TRBD1	few	TRBJ2-3	TRBV27	TGTGCCAGCAGGCCAGGGGGCGGGGATACGCAGTATTTT	CASRPGGGDTQYF
.	many	TRBJ1-5	TRBV28	TGTGCCAGCAGTTTGAGGGGCAGAGGCAATCAGCCCCAGCATTTT	CASSLRGRGNQPQHF
.	few	TRBJ1-5	TRBV20-1	TGCAGTGCTAGAGATACAGTTTTAGGGGGTACGGGCAATCAGCCCCAGCATTTT	CSARDTVLGGTGNQPQHF
.	many	TRBJ2-3	TRBV12-3/TRBV12-4	TGTGCCAGCAGGGGGGATACGCAGTATTTT	CASRGDTQYF
.	many	TRBJ2-1	TRBV27	TGTGCCAGCAGTCGCACTCGGGGGGCCGATGAGCAGTTCTTC	CASSRTRGADEQFF
TRBD2	.	TRBJ2-2	TRBV27	TGTGCCAGCAGTTTATCGGCGGGAGGGCCGACCGGGGAGCTGTTTTTT	CASSLSAGGPTGELFF
.	.	TRBJ2-3	TRBV7-9	TGTGCCAGCAGCCCCGACCGGGACACCACAGGTACGCAGTATTTT	CASSPDRDTTGTQYF
TRBD1	.	TRBJ1-5	TRBV10-3	TGTGCCATCAGTGAACCGGGGGGACAGGGGGCGCGGCAGCCCCAGCATTTT	CAISEPGGQGARQPQHF
.	many	TRBJ2-3	TRBV5-5	TGTGCCAGCACGCAAGGACGGGGAGATACGCAGTATTTT	CASTQGRGDTQYF
.	many	TRBJ2-1	TRBV12-3/TRBV12-4	TGTGCCAGCACTCTAGGTTCGAATGAGCAGTTCTTC	CASTLGSNEQFF
TRBD1	many	TRBJ2-7	TRBV6-6	TGTGCCAGCATGGGACAGGGGGTCTACGAGCAGTACTTC	CASMGQGVYEQYF
TRBD1	few	TRBJ2-7	TRBV3-1	TGTGCCAGCAGCCGACAGGACAGGGCGGCCTCCTACGAGCAGTACTTC	CASSRQDRAASYEQYF
TRBD2	few	TRBJ2-7	TRBV29-1	TGCAGCGTAGCCGGGACTAGCGGGAGAGGCACCTACGAGCAGTACTTC	CSVAGTSGRGTYEQYF
.	many	TRBJ1-6	TRBV12-3/TRBV12-4	TGTGCCAGCAGTTTGACGGGGGCCGATTCACCCCTCCACTTT	CASSLTGADSPLHF
.	few	TRBJ2-3	TRBV10-2	TGCGCCAGCATGGGGAGAAACACAGATACGCAGTATTTT	CASMGRNTDTQYF
.	few	TRBJ2-3	TRBV5-6	TGTGCCAGCGGAGATCCCCTAGCGAACACAGATACGCAGTATTTT	CASGDPLANTDTQYF
TRBD1	.	TRBJ2-1	TRBV19	TGTGCCAGTCAACGGACCCCCCGGGACAGGACTTACAATGAGCAGTTCTTC	CASQRTPRDRTYNEQFF
TRBD2	many	TRBJ2-1	TRBV12-3/TRBV12-4	TGTGCCAGCAGTTTAGGGACTAGCAGATACAATGAGCAGTTCTTC	CASSLGTSRYNEQFF
.	many	TRBJ2-7	TRBV7-2	TGTGCCAGCAGCTTTAGCGGGACAGGGCTACACGAGCAGTACTTC	CASSFSGTGLHEQYF
.	few	TRBJ1-1	TRBV7-6	TGTGCCAGCAGCCCCAGCCGGGGGGAGGCCAACACTGAAGCTTTCTTT	CASSPSRGEANTEAFF
.	.	TRBJ2-6	TRBV28	TGTGCCAGCAGTTCCCAACTACAGGCGGGGGCCAACGTCCTGACTTTC	CASSSQLQAGANVLTF
.	.	TRBJ2-1	TRBV18	TGTGCCAGCTCCCGCTCGAGGAATGAGCAGTTCTTC	CASSRSRNEQFF
.	many	TRBJ2-3	TRBV10-3	TGTGCCGTATTGAGGAAGGGGTCCCCCACAGATACGCAGTATTTT	CAVLRKGSPTDTQYF
.	.	TRBJ1-5	TRBV24-1	TGTGCCACCAGTGGGCCAAGCAACGAGGCCCAGCATTTT	CATSGPSNEAQHF
TRBD1	many	TRBJ1-2	TRBV7-9	TGTGCCAGCAGCTTAGGGGGACAGAACTATGGCTACACCTTC	CASSLGGQNYGYTF
TRBD2	.	TRBJ2-7	TRBV20-1	TGCAGTGCTAGAGCTGCGGGGGCCTACGAGCAGTACTTC	CSARAAGAYEQYF
.	many	TRBJ1-4	TRBV15	TGTGCCACCAGCAGAGATGGAGGGCAGGGTAACGAAAAACTGTTTTTT	CATSRDGGQGNEKLFF
.	many	TRBJ2-5	TRBV5-1	TGCGCCAGCAGCTTGGCCAAGGGTACCCTTCAAGAGACCCAGTACTTC	CASSLAKGTLQETQYF
TRBD2	few	TRBJ2-1	TRBV25-1	TGTGCCAGCAGTGATCGGGGGGAGTTCTACAATGAGCAGTTCTTC	CASSDRGEFYNEQFF
.	many	TRBJ1-6	TRBV11-2	TGTGCCAGCAGCTTAGGTTGGTTCGCCGATTCACCCCTCCACTTT	CASSLGWFADSPLHF
.	many	TRBJ1-5	TRBV4-1	TGCGCCAGCAGCCAAACCGGGTCCCGCGGCGGTAGCAATCAGCCCCAGCATTTT	CASSQTGSRGGSNQPQHF